The clone carrying this T cell receptor (beta chain) was observed once. The germline V and J ends were trimmed by 0 bases and 2 bases, with 5 bases remaining between them. Germline V lookup: CDR1 SGHRS, CDR2 YFSETQ. This CDR3 has 13 residues. Profiling relied on immunoSEQ multiplex PCR, and the TCRdb table lists in-frame clones only, not all of them. The profile shows about 100,000 clones, approximately 90% of them singletons. These data originate in a study of T cell changes during pregnancy in multiple sclerosis. The chain combines TRBV5-1 with TRBJ2-5; D call uncertain. Sequenced here: peripheral blood, sampled after pregnancy. This sequence was found in a female donor with multiple sclerosis, enrolled in a pregnancy study. CDR3 region: CASSLAPQETQYF. For the CDR3, the DNA is TGCGCCAGCAGCTTGGCCCCACAAGAGACCCAGTACTTC. Full variable domain (remainder filled in from reference TRBV5-1 and TRBJ2-5): KAGVTQTPRYLIKTRGQQVTLSCSPISGHRSVSWYQQTPGQGLQFLFEYFSETQRNKGNFPGRFSGRQFSNSRSEMNVSTLELGDSALYLCASSLAPQETQYFGPGTRLLVL.